This TCR beta chain is drawn from a study of blood T cell repertoires in COVID-19. Overall study: Researchers got acute and convalescent COVID-19 samples from the United States, Italy and Spain.

TCRdb's table, derived via immunoSEQ multiplex PCR, lists solely in-frame clones and lacks some. The repertoire has about 320,000 clones, more than 75% of them found once; the top ten carry under 2%. The material sequenced was peripheral blood. This TCR was sampled from a woman aged 50 to 60 with acute or convalescent COVID-19.

CDR3 in amino acids: CASSQGGGKNIQYF. CDR3 in DNA: TGTGCCAGCAGCCAGGGGGGTGGCAAAAACATTCAGTACTTC. The chain couples TRBV28 to TRBJ2-4; D is possibly TRBD1 (7 bases). Between the trimmed V and J ends, which lost 6 bases and 3 bases, there was a span of 12 bases. This CDR3 spans 14 amino acids. CDR1 MDHEN and CDR2 SYDVKM come from the germline V gene. Full variable domain (remainder filled in from reference TRBV28 and TRBJ2-4): DVKVTQSSRYLVKRTGEKVFLECVQDMDHENMFWYRQDPGLGLRLIYFSYDVKMKEKGDIPEGYSVSREKKERFSLILESASTNQTSMYLCASSQGGGKNIQYFGAGTRLSVL.